The 30 T cell receptor beta chains given below trace back to one sample, sequenced in a study of blood T cell repertoires in COVID-19. Profiled with immunoSEQ multiplex PCR; TCRdb holds only in-frame clones, not every one. The sample records approximately 150,000 clones, more than 75% being singletons. The sequencing sample was made of peripheral blood. All receptors come from a man in his sixties or seventies with active COVID-19.

This clone was seen just once. The chain uses TRBV11-3 and TRBJ2-2, with D possibly TRBD2 on 5 matching bases. In germline, CDR1 is SGHNT, CDR2 YENEEA. CDR3 size: 13 residues. V shed 10 bases and J shed 5 bases, with 14 bases lying between them. The CDR3 sequence is CATGRGPTGELFF. In DNA, the CDR3 is TGTGCCACGGGCCGAGGGCCTACCGGGGAGCTGTTTTTT.

The chain links TRBV5-4 to TRBJ2-7, with 10 bases fitting TRBD1. The V and J ends lost 4 bases and 6 bases, in that order; junction bases with no gene match: 10. In germline, CDR1 is SGHNT, CDR2 YYREEE (reference sequence). This CDR3 has 15 amino acids. CDR3 sequence: CASSRRTGGTAEQYF. For the CDR3, the DNA is TGTGCCAGCAGCAGACGGACAGGGGGTACGGCCGAGCAGTACTTC.

This chain uses TRBV18 with TRBJ1-1; no reliable D call. Germline V CDR1 and CDR2: KGHSH, LQKENI. The V gene lost 2 bases and the J gene lost 2 bases, with 12 bases spanning the gap. This CDR3 region has 15 residues. CDR3 amino acids: CASSPGRVRNTEAFF. DNA of the CDR3: TGTGCCAGCTCACCAGGGCGGGTCCGAAACACTGAAGCTTTCTTT.

This chain uses TRBV6-5 with TRBJ1-4, with D possibly matching TRBD1 (6 bases). The CDR3 runs to 14 residues. Trimming took 4 bases from V and 2 from J, leaving 8 bases between them. From germline, CDR1 is MNHEY and CDR2 SVGAGI. The CDR3 spells CASSSGETNEKLFF. CDR3 in DNA: TGTGCCAGCAGTTCAGGGGAGACTAATGAAAAACTGTTTTTT.

In its sample, this clone was seen a few times. The rearrangement links TRBV7-2 to TRBJ2-1; 10 nucleotides agree with TRBD2. CDR3 size: 16 residues. V lost 1 base to trimming and J lost 9 bases; unmatched junction nucleotides: 9. CDR1 is SGHTA, CDR2 FQGNSA, per germline. The CDR3 DNA follows: TGTGCCAGCAGCTTAGAGGCCAGCGGGAGGGCCTTTGAGCAGTTCTTC. Protein: CASSLEASGRAFEQFF.

This clone was seen a single time. The CDR3 DNA reads TGTGCCAGCAGCCAAGATCTAGCGGGAGGATCCAATGAGCAGTTCTTC. This sequence encodes CASSQDLAGGSNEQFF. The chain has TRBV14 and TRBJ2-1; 11 bases fit TRBD2. Looked up from germline, CDR1 is SGHDN and CDR2 is FVKESK. This CDR3 spans 16 amino acids. The ends lost 0 bases at V and 6 bases at J; junction bases unmatched: 4. Looking up the rest from reference TRBV14 and TRBJ2-1 gives the full variable domain: EAGVTQFPSHSVIEKGQTVTLRCDPISGHDNLYWYRRVMGKEIKFLLHFVKESKQDESGMPNNRFLAERTGGTYSTLKVQPAELEDSGVYFCASSQDLAGGSNEQFFGPGTRLTVL.

The chain is built from TRBV18 and TRBJ1-2, with a weak D call TRBD1 (6 bases). Germline assignment: CDR1 KGHSH and CDR2 LQKENI. The CDR3 is made up of 14 amino acids. Between the trimmed V and J ends, which lost 0 bases and 4 bases, there was a span of 9 bases. In DNA, the CDR3 is TGTGCCAGCTCACCACCTACAGGGTCCTATGGCTACACCTTC. Protein: CASSPPTGSYGYTF. Filled out from reference TRBV18 and TRBJ1-2, the complete variable domain reads NAGVMQNPRHLVRRRGQEARLRCSPMKGHSHVYWYRQLPEEGLKFMVYLQKENIIDESGMPKERFSAEFPKEGPSILRIQQVVRGDSAAYFCASSPPTGSYGYTFGSGTRLTVV.

The genes are TRBV6-5 and TRBJ1-6, with D maybe TRBD1 (6 bases). CDR3 length equals 15 residues. Trimming took off 0 bases at V and 7 bases at J, with 10 bases between the two ends. Germline V gives CDR1 MNHEY, CDR2 SVGAGI. CDR3 nucleotide sequence: TGTGCCAGCAGTTACTCTAACAGGGAAAATTCACCCCTCCACTTT. Protein product: CASSYSNRENSPLHF.

The chain has TRBV5-1 and TRBJ2-7; 9 nucleotides align to TRBD2. Germline CDR1 and CDR2: SGHRS and YFSETQ. This CDR3 spans 15 amino acids. The V and J ends lost 4 bases and 5 bases, in that order; junction bases with no gene match: 10. Written as DNA, the CDR3 is TGCGCCAGCAGCCCTAGTGGCGGGAGGGCGAACGAGCAGTACTTC. It is translated as CASSPSGGRANEQYF.

The V and J genes are TRBV3-1 (or the pseudogene TRBV3-2) and TRBJ1-5; TRBD1 agrees at 8 bases. Looked up from germline, CDR1 is LGHDT and CDR2 is YNNKEL (reference sequence). With V trimmed by 4 bases and J by 6 bases, 8 bases remained unmatched. This CDR3 has 15 residues. CDR3 sequence: CASSLTGAGGQPQHF. Here the CDR3 DNA reads TGTGCCAGCAGCCTGACAGGGGCCGGGGGTCAGCCCCAGCATTTT.

This clone was observed a single time. The rearrangement uses TRBV3-1 (or the pseudogene TRBV3-2) and TRBJ2-3; D call uncertain. The CDR3 is 12 amino acids. V was pared by 3 bases and J by 6 bases, with 7 bases between. In germline, CDR1 is LGHDT, CDR2 YNNKEL (reference sequence). As DNA, the CDR3 is TGTGCCAGCAGCCAGGGCCATGATACGCAGTATTTT. It translates to CASSQGHDTQYF.

This chain uses TRBV28 with TRBJ2-1, with D perhaps matching TRBD2 (6 bases). Germline CDR1 MDHEN, CDR2 SYDVKM. The CDR3 length is 11 residues. The ends were cut back, 10 bases at V and 14 bases at J, with 18 bases in the middle. The CDR3 loop is CATLWAGGEFF. The CDR3 nucleotides read TGTGCCACCCTGTGGGCGGGCGGGGAGTTCTTC.

This clone occurred a few times. V usage is TRBV2 and J usage is TRBJ2-1; 10 nucleotides align to TRBD2. Losses at the gene ends were 5 bases for V and 9 bases for J; bases not matched to a gene: 10. CDR1 is SNHLY and CDR2 is FYNNEI in the germline V gene. The CDR3 has 15 amino acids. CDR3 in DNA: TGTGCCAGCAGTTCAGGCACTAGCGGGAAAGCTGAGCAGTTCTTC. Translation: CASSSGTSGKAEQFF.

The CDR3 spells CASSSGGDTQYF. For the CDR3, the DNA is TGTGCCAGCAGTTCCGGGGGAGATACGCAGTATTTT. This chain joins TRBV28 and TRBJ2-3; D perhaps matches TRBD2 (6 bases). The germline V and J ends were trimmed by 4 bases and 5 bases, with 7 bases remaining between them. The germline CDR1 and CDR2 sequences are MDHEN and SYDVKM. The CDR3 covers 12 residues.

The CDR3 loop reads CASSPGTSGKNTQYF. CDR3 DNA sequence: TGTGCCAGCTCACCCGGGACTAGCGGGAAAAATACGCAGTATTTT. The J gene is TRBJ2-3, the V gene TRBV18; 13 positions agree with TRBD2. V was pared by 3 bases and J by 7 bases, with 4 bases of the junction left unmatched. Per the germline V gene, CDR1 is KGHSH and CDR2 is LQKENI. This CDR3 is built from 15 residues.

V gene TRBV4-2 combines with J gene TRBJ2-7; D gene ambiguous. The CDR3 has 14 amino acids. The germline gives CDR1 LGHNA, CDR2 YNFKEQ. V was trimmed by 0 bases and J by 3 bases, leaving 9 bases between them. CDR3 in amino acids: CASSQEGGNYEQYF. The CDR3 DNA is TGTGCCAGCAGCCAAGAAGGCGGCAACTACGAGCAGTACTTC.

The chain is built from TRBV28 and TRBJ2-7; tentative D call: TRBD2 (6 bases). The germline V gene encodes CDR1 MDHEN and CDR2 SYDVKM. Trimming took 7 bases from V and 1 from J, leaving 20 bases between them. The CDR3 spans 16 residues. In nucleotides, the CDR3 is TGTGCCAGCACCCTGGGGGGAATCTCGGGTTCCTACGAGCAGTACTTC. Protein sequence: CASTLGGISGSYEQYF.

J is TRBJ2-1 and V is TRBV28, with D perhaps TRBD1 (5 bases). This CDR3 has 16 residues. Deletions cut 7 bases from V and 0 bases from J, with 16 bases between. Germline CDR1 reads MDHEN; CDR2 reads SYDVKM. The CDR3 DNA is TGTGCCAGCACCCCGCTGGCAGGGCTCTCCTACAATGAGCAGTTCTTC. It codes for CASTPLAGLSYNEQFF.

The J gene is TRBJ2-6, the V gene TRBV6-2 or TRBV6-3; 8 positions match TRBD1. The CDR3 is 17 residues long. V trimming: 6 bases; J trimming: 0 bases; junction bases outside the gene matches: 7. Per germline, CDR1 MNHEY and CDR2 SVGEGT. The CDR3 spells CASSGTGSFSGANVLTF. Here the CDR3 DNA reads TGTGCCAGCAGCGGGACAGGCTCTTTCTCTGGGGCCAACGTCCTGACTTTC.

The V call is TRBV20-1, the J call TRBJ1-2; D gene uncertain. Germline-derived CDR1 and CDR2 are DFQATT and SNEGSKA (reference sequence). V dropped 7 bases and J dropped 7 bases, with 13 bases sitting between them. The CDR3 has 11 amino acids. The CDR3 bases are TGCAGTGGGAAGGGAGTTCCTGGCTACACCTTC. It translates to CSGKGVPGYTF.

V gene TRBV2 combines with J gene TRBJ2-1, with unresolved D. This CDR3 has 13 amino acids. Germline loops: CDR1 SNHLY, CDR2 FYNNEI. V lost 5 bases, J lost 9 bases, and 14 bases lay in between. For the CDR3, the DNA is TGTGCCAGCAGTCCCCGGTTAGATGGTGAGCAGTTCTTC. Encoded protein: CASSPRLDGEQFF.

CDR3: CASSFPPGLNGYTF. CDR3 nucleotides: TGTGCCAGCAGTTTCCCCCCCGGACTGAATGGCTACACCTTC. This sequence joins TRBV28 and TRBJ1-2; D is unresolved. The V end was cut by 3 bases, the J end by 6 bases, with 14 bases between. The length of the CDR3 is 14 residues. CDR1 is MDHEN and CDR2 is SYDVKM in the germline V gene.

This clone came up once. The V and J genes are TRBV7-6 and TRBJ2-5, with 13 bases fitting TRBD2. The germline V gene encodes CDR1 SGHVS and CDR2 FNYEAQ. After removal of 4 bases from V and 5 bases from J, the junction contained 16 bases not matched to a gene. The CDR3 spans 19 residues. The CDR3 coding sequence is TGTGCCAGCAGCTCCTGGACTAGCGGGAGTTTTAGTATGCGGGAGACCCAGTACTTC. Translating gives CASSSWTSGSFSMRETQYF.

The J gene is TRBJ1-5, the V gene TRBV28; D is uncertain. The germline gives CDR1 MDHEN, CDR2 SYDVKM. The CDR3 length is 15 residues. Trimming removed 4 bases from V and 2 bases from J, with 12 bases in between. CDR3 region: CASSSSTSRNQPQHF. Written as DNA, the CDR3 is TGTGCCAGCAGTTCCAGTACTAGCCGCAATCAGCCCCAGCATTTT.

The genes are TRBV11-2 and TRBJ2-7; 9 bases agree with TRBD1. CDR1 and CDR2 (germline): SGHAT, FQNNGV. Trimming removed 4 bases from V and 3 bases from J; junction bases left unmatched: 4. The CDR3 is made up of 14 amino acids. The CDR3 sequence is CASSSGTGNYEQYF. CDR3 nucleotide sequence: TGTGCCAGCAGCTCAGGGACAGGGAACTACGAGCAGTACTTC.

The chain is built from TRBV5-5 and TRBJ1-2; 8 positions match TRBD1. This CDR3 contains 17 residues. The V gene end was trimmed by 2 bases and the J gene end by 7 bases; junction bases not matched to a gene: 16. Germline-derived CDR1 and CDR2 are SGHKS and YYEKEE (reference sequence). The CDR3 DNA reads TGTGCCAGCAGCTTCCCGGACAGGGCGAAAGTGATTGGTGGCTACACCTTC. This encodes CASSFPDRAKVIGGYTF. The entire variable domain, with the rest obtained from reference TRBV5-5 and TRBJ1-2, is as follows: DAGVTQSPTHLIKTRGQQVTLRCSPISGHKSVSWYQQVLGQGPQFIFQYYEKEERGRGNFPDRFSARQFPNYSSELNVNALLLGDSALYLCASSFPDRAKVIGGYTFGSGTRLTVV.

This clone occurred many times. The genes are TRBV6-1 and TRBJ2-5; 7 bases fit TRBD2. J gave up 3 bases and V 1 base, and 2 bases lay outside the gene matches. The CDR3 totals 14 residues. CDR1 MNHNS and CDR2 SASEGT come from the germline V gene. CDR3 amino acids: CASSEGGGKETQYF. DNA of the CDR3: TGTGCCAGCAGTGAAGGCGGGGGAAAAGAGACCCAGTACTTC.

The V call is TRBV19, the J call TRBJ1-1, with a tentative D call TRBD1 (5 bases). This CDR3 contains 14 residues. The germline V gene encodes CDR1 LNHDA and CDR2 SQIVND (reference sequence). V dropped 3 bases and J dropped 1 base, with 9 bases sitting between them. CDR3 in DNA: TGTGCCAGTAGTATCGGGGGTCCGAACACTGAAGCTTTCTTT. It yields the protein CASSIGGPNTEAFF.

This rearrangement joins TRBV2 to TRBJ1-1; possibly TRBD1 for D (6 bases). This CDR3 is built from 15 residues. Trimming pared 5 bases from V and 6 bases from J, leaving 19 bases between. Germline lookup yields CDR1 SNHLY and CDR2 FYNNEI. The CDR3 reads CASSKTGSLLAEAFF. As DNA, the CDR3 is TGTGCCAGCAGTAAAACAGGGAGTTTGCTGGCTGAAGCTTTCTTT.

This chain links TRBV7-8 with TRBJ1-4; 7 bases align to TRBD1. The CDR3 contains 14 residues. Germline V gene data show CDR1 as SGHVS and CDR2 as FQNEAQ. V trimming: 6 bases; J trimming: 8 bases; junction bases outside the gene matches: 9. The CDR3 bases are TGTGCCAGCAGTCACCGACAGGGTCGGGAAAAACTGTTTTTT. Translating it yields CASSHRQGREKLFF.